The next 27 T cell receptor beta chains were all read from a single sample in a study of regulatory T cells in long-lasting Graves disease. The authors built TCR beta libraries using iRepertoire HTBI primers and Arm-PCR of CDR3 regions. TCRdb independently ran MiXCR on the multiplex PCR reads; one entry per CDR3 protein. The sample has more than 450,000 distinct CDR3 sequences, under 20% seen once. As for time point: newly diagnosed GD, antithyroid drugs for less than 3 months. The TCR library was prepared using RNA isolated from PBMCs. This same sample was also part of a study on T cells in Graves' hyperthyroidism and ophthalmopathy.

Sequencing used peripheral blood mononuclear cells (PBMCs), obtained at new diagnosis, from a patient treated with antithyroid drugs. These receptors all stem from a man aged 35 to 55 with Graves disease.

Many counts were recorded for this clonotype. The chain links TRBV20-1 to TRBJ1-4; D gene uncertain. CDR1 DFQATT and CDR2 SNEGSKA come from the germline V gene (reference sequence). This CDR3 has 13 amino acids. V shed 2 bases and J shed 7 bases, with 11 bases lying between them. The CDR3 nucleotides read TGCAGTGCTAGAATGGGTTCGGGTGAAAAACTGTTTTTT. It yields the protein CSARMGSGEKLFF.

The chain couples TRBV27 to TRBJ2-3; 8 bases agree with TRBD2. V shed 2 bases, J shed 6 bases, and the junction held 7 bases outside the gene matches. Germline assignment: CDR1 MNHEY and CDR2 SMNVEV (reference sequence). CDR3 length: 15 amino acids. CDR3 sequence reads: CASSLPGGGRDTQYF. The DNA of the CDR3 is TGTGCCAGCAGTTTACCGGGCGGGGGGCGCGATACGCAGTATTTT.

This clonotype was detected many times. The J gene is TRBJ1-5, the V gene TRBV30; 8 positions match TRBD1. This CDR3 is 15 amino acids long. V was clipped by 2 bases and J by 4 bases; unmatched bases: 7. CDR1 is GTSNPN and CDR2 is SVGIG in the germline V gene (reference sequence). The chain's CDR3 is CAWSLDRAANQPQHF. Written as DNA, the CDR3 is TGTGCCTGGAGTTTGGACAGGGCGGCAAATCAGCCCCAGCATTTT.

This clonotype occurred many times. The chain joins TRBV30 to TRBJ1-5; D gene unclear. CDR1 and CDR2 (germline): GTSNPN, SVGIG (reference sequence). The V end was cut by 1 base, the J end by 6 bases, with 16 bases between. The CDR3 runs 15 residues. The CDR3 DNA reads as TGTGCCTGGAGTGACAACTTCGGTGGGCGTCAGCCCCAGCATTTT. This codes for CAWSDNFGGRQPQHF.

DNA of the CDR3: TGCGCCAGCAAACCAGGGGCAGCGAATTCACCCCTCCACTTT. Amino acids: CASKPGAANSPLHF. The chain has TRBV5-1 and TRBJ1-6; a possible D gene is TRBD1 (6 bases). This CDR3 is 14 amino acids long. Germline V gives CDR1 SGHRS, CDR2 YFSETQ. Trimming took 6 bases from V and 7 from J, leaving 14 bases between them. Drawing the rest from reference TRBV5-1 and TRBJ1-6, the complete variable domain is KAGVTQTPRYLIKTRGQQVTLSCSPISGHRSVSWYQQTPGQGLQFLFEYFSETQRNKGNFPGRFSGRQFSNSRSEMNVSTLELGDSALYLCASKPGAANSPLHFGNGTRLTVT.

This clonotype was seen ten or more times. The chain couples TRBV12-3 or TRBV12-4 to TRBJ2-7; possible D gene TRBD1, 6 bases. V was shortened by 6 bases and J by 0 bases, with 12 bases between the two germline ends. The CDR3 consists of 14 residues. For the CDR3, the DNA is TGTGCCAGCAGGCGAGGACAGAGCTCCTACGAGCAGTACTTC. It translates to CASRRGQSSYEQYF.

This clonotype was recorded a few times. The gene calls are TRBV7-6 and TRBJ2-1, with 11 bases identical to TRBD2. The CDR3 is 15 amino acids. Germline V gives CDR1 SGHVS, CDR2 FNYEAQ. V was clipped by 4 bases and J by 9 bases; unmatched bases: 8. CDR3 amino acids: CASSSLAGGVSEQFF. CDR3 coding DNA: TGTGCCAGCAGCTCCTTAGCGGGAGGGGTGTCTGAGCAGTTCTTC.

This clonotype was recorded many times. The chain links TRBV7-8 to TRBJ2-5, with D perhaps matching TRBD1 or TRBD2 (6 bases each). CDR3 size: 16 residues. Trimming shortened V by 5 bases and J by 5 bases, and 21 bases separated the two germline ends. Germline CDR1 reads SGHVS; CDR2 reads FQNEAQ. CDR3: CASSLKPTGAWETQYF. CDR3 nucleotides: TGTGCCAGCAGCCTCAAGCCCACGGGGGCTTGGGAGACCCAGTACTTC.

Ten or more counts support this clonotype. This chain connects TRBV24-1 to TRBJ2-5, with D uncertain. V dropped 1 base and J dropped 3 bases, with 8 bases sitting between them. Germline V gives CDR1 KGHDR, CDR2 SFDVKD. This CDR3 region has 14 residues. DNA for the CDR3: TGTGCCACCAGTGATTTAGGCGCAGAAGAGACCCAGTACTTC. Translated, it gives CATSDLGAEETQYF.

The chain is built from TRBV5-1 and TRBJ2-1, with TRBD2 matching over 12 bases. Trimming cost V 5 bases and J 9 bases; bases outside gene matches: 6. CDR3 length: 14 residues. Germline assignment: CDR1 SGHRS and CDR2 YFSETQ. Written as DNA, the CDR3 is TGCGCCAGCAGGACGACTAGCGGGAGTTTTGAGCAGTTCTTC. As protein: CASRTTSGSFEQFF.

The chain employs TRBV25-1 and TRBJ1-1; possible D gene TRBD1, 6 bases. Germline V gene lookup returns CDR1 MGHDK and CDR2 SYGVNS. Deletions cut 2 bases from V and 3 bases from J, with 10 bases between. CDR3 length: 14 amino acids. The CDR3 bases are TGTGCCAGCAGTGAAGGTGCAGGGGACACTGAAGCTTTCTTT. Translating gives CASSEGAGDTEAFF.

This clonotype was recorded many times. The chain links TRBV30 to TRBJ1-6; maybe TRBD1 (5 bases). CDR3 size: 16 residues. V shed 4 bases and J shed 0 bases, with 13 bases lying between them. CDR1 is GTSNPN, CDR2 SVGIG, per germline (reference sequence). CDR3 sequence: CAWKTNQGSYNSPLHF. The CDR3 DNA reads TGTGCCTGGAAAACAAACCAGGGCTCCTATAATTCACCCCTCCACTTT.

CDR3 amino acids: CSAGEGRYEQYF. DNA for the CDR3: TGCAGCGCGGGGGAGGGGCGCTACGAGCAGTACTTC. The V gene is TRBV29-1, the J gene TRBJ2-7; 7 bases are shared with TRBD2. This CDR3 region has 12 residues. Germline-derived CDR1 and CDR2 are SQVTM and ANQGSEA. Trimming took 7 bases from V and 3 from J; bases not matched to a gene: 6.

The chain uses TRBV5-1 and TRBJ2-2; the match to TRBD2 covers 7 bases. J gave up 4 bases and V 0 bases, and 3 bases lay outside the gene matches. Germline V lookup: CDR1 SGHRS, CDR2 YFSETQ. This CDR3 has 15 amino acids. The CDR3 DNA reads TGCGCCAGCAGCTTGGTGGTAGCGGGCACCGGGGAGCTGTTTTTT. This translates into CASSLVVAGTGELFF.

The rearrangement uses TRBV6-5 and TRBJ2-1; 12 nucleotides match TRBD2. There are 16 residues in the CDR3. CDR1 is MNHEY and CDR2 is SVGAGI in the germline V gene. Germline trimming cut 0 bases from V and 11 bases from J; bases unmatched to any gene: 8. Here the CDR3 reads CASSYSASGRAQQQFF. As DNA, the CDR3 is TGTGCCAGCAGTTACTCAGCTAGCGGGAGGGCCCAGCAGCAGTTCTTC.

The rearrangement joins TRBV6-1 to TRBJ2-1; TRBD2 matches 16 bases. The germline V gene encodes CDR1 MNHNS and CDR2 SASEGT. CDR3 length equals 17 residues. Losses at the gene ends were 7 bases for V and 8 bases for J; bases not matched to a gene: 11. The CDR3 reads CASTPGTSGRAVDEQFF. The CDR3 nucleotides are TGTGCCAGCACTCCAGGGACTAGCGGGAGGGCGGTGGATGAGCAGTTCTTC.

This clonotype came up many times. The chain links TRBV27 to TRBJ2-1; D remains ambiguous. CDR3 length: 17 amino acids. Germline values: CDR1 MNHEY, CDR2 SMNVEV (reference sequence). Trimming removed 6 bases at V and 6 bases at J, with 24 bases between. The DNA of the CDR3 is TGTGCCAGCAGCCGCTTGGGTCGGAACCCCTGGGGCAATGAGCAGTTCTTC. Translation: CASSRLGRNPWGNEQFF.

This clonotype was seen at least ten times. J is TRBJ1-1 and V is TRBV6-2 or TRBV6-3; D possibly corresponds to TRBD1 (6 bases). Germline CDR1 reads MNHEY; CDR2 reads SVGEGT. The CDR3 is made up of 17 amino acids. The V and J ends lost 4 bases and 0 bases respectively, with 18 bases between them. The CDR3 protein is CASSWGLDSRLNTEAFF. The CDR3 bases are TGTGCCAGCAGTTGGGGGTTGGACAGTCGGCTGAACACTGAAGCTTTCTTT.

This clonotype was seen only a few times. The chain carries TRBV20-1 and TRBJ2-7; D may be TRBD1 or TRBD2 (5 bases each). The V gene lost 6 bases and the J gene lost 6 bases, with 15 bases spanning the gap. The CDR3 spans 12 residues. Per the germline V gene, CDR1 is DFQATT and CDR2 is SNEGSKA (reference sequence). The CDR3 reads CSAGRGVSEQYF. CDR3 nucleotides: TGCAGTGCGGGACGGGGAGTAAGCGAGCAGTACTTC.

The CDR3 loop is CASSLEGPDTQYF. CDR3 coding DNA: TGTGCCAGCAGCTTAGAAGGACCAGATACGCAGTATTTT. This sequence joins TRBV7-9 and TRBJ2-3, with D unresolved. This CDR3 has 13 amino acids. Looked up from germline, CDR1 is SEHNR and CDR2 is FQNEAQ (reference sequence). Trimming cost V 1 base and J 4 bases, with 6 bases left between them.

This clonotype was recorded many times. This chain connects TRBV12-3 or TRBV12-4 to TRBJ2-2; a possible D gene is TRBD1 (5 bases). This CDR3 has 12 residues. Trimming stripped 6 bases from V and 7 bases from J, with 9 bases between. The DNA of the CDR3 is TGTGCCAGCAGCCCTGACAGCGGGGAGCTGTTTTTT. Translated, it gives CASSPDSGELFF.

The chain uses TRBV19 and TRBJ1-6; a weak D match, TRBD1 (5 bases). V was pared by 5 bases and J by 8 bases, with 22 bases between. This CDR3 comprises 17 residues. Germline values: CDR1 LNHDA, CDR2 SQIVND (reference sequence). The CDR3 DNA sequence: TGTGCCAGTAGTGAATATGGGGGGAGTCGGATTTATTCACCCCTCCACTTT. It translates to CASSEYGGSRIYSPLHF.

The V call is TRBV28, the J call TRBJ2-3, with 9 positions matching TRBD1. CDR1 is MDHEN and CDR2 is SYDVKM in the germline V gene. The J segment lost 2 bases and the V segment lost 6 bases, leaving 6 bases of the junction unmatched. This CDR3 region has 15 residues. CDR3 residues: CASSGTGYTTDTQYF. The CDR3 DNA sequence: TGTGCCAGCAGCGGGACAGGGTATACCACAGATACGCAGTATTTT.

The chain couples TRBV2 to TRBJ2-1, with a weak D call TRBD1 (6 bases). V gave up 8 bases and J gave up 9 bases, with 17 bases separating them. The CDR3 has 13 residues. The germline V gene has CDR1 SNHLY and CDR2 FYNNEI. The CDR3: CASSRRGQGEQFF. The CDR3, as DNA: TGTGCCAGCTCACGCAGGGGTCAAGGTGAGCAGTTCTTC.

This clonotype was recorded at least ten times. The CDR3 bases are TGTGCCAGCACCGGACAGGGGAACACTGAAGCTTTCTTT. It encodes CASTGQGNTEAFF. This rearrangement joins TRBV6-1 to TRBJ1-1; 8 nucleotides align to TRBD1. This CDR3 has 13 residues. Trimming at V came to 7 bases and at J to 1 base, leaving 2 bases not matched to a gene. Germline V gene data show CDR1 as MNHNS and CDR2 as SASEGT.

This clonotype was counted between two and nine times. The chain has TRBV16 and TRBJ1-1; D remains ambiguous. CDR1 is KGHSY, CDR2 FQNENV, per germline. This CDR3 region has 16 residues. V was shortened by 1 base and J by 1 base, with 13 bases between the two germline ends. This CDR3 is CASSQLVGLPNTEAFF. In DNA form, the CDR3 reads TGTGCCAGCAGCCAATTGGTTGGGTTACCGAACACTGAAGCTTTCTTT.

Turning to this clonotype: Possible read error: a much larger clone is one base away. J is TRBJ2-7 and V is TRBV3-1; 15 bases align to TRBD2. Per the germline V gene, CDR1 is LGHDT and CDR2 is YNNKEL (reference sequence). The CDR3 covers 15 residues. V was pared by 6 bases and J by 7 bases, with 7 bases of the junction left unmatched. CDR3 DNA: TGTGCCAGCAGACGGACTAGCGGGAGGGTTAATGAGCAGTACTTC. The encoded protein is CASRRTSGRVNEQYF.